Shown below are 9 T cell receptor beta chains from a single sample sequenced in a study of T cell clones after liver transplantation. TCRdb's copy holds only in-frame clones and misses some; the assay was immunoSEQ multiplex PCR. Among about 70,000 clones, 80% were seen once, and the ten largest hold roughly 0.87%. Sequencing used CD4+ T cells from blood, obtained 12 months after liver transplant. Every receptor here comes from a human patient who received a liver transplant. Some T cells may be supplied by the graft donor.

The chain couples TRBV6-1 to TRBJ1-1; D not certain. This CDR3 contains 15 residues. Germline loops: CDR1 MNHNS, CDR2 SASEGT. Trimming cost V 5 bases and J 0 bases, with 13 bases left between them. The CDR3 DNA sequence: TGTGCCAGCAGTAGAGCTCGGAACATGAACACTGAAGCTTTCTTT. It codes for CASSRARNMNTEAFF.

The J gene is TRBJ2-3, the V gene TRBV2; D not certain. Trimming shortened V by 2 bases and J by 1 base, and 13 bases separated the two germline ends. CDR1 and CDR2 from the germline V gene are SNHLY and FYNNEI. The CDR3 has 16 amino acids. CDR3 protein: CASSENGLGRTDTQYF. CDR3 nucleotide sequence: TGTGCCAGCAGTGAAAATGGGTTAGGGCGCACAGATACGCAGTATTTT.

The chain employs TRBV2 and TRBJ1-1, with a tentative D call TRBD1 (6 bases). V gave up 6 bases and J gave up 1 base, with 21 bases separating them. CDR3 length: 17 residues. Germline CDR1 SNHLY, CDR2 FYNNEI. For the CDR3, the DNA is TGTGCCAGCAGCTCTCAGGGGCGCAGGGGTAAGAACACTGAAGCTTTCTTT. Translated, it gives CASSSQGRRGKNTEAFF.

The chain joins TRBV6-6 to TRBJ1-1; unclear D gene. Between the trimmed V and J ends, which lost 4 bases and 1 base, there was a span of 4 bases. CDR1 and CDR2 (germline): MNHNY, SVGAGI (reference sequence). The CDR3 extends over 12 amino acids. The CDR3 coding sequence is TGTGCCAGCAGTTTCGAGAACACTGAAGCTTTCTTT. It specifies CASSFENTEAFF.

J is TRBJ2-6 and V is TRBV6-1, with unresolved D. This CDR3 contains 13 residues. Trimming removed 6 bases at V and 0 bases at J, with 3 bases between. CDR1 and CDR2 from the germline V gene are MNHNS and SASEGT. Here the CDR3 DNA reads TGTGCCAGCAGCCACTCTGGGGCCAACGTCCTGACTTTC. Protein sequence: CASSHSGANVLTF.

The chain employs TRBV30 and TRBJ2-1; 9 bases agree with TRBD2. Germline lookup yields CDR1 GTSNPN and CDR2 SVGIG (reference sequence). CDR3 length: 14 residues. V lost 5 bases, J lost 10 bases, and 12 bases stayed unmatched. This CDR3 is CAWRPGLALGEQFF. CDR3 bases: TGTGCCTGGCGGCCGGGACTAGCCTTAGGGGAGCAGTTCTTC.

V usage is TRBV9 and J usage is TRBJ2-3; D unresolved. V gave up 0 bases and J gave up 6 bases, with 2 bases separating them. Germline V gene lookup returns CDR1 SGDLS and CDR2 YYNGEE. The CDR3 spans 11 residues. The CDR3 sequence: CASSVGDTQYF. The CDR3 bases are TGTGCCAGCAGCGTAGGTGATACGCAGTATTTT.

V and J are TRBV10-2 and TRBJ1-1; no definite D call. This CDR3 has 12 amino acids. The germline gives CDR1 WSHSY, CDR2 SAAADI. V was trimmed by 3 bases and J by 6 bases, leaving 8 bases between them. CDR3 DNA sequence: TGCGCCAGCAGTGAAATAGTCGCTGAAGCTTTCTTT. This encodes CASSEIVAEAFF.

V and J are TRBV6-5 and TRBJ1-5; D perhaps matches TRBD1 (6 bases). Trimming shortened V by 5 bases and J by 4 bases, and 9 bases separated the two germline ends. This CDR3 region has 13 residues. Germline-derived CDR1 and CDR2 are MNHEY and SVGAGI. The CDR3 DNA follows: TGTGCCAGCAGTAGGAGGGGGAATCAGCCCCAGCATTTT. This sequence encodes CASSRRGNQPQHF.